The 10 T cell receptor beta chains presented below share a single source sample, sequenced in a study of blood T cell repertoires in COVID-19. The method was immunoSEQ multiplex PCR; TCRdb's version includes in-frame clones alone and lacks a portion of them. The table has about 150,000 clones, about 90% seen once. Sequencing input: peripheral blood. The receptors shown here come from a man between 50 and 59 years old who had recovered from COVID-19.

The chain links TRBV20-1 to TRBJ2-7, with a weak D call TRBD1 (5 bases). Germline V gene sequence: CDR1 DFQATT, CDR2 SNEGSKA (reference sequence). The CDR3 extends over 12 amino acids. Trimming stripped 3 bases from V and 6 bases from J, with 12 bases between. CDR3 in DNA: TGCAGTGCTAGTTCTCGTAGGGGCGAGCAGTACTTC. It is translated as CSASSRRGEQYF.

This clone was recorded only once. V is TRBV11-3 and J is TRBJ2-6; D remains ambiguous. Trimming left V 0 bases short and J 0 bases short, with 9 bases between. The CDR3 extends over 17 amino acids. Germline V lookup: CDR1 SGHNT, CDR2 YENEEA. Written as DNA, the CDR3 is TGTGCCAGCAGCTTAGAATTTACGAGCTCTGGGGCCAACGTCCTGACTTTC. Translated, it gives CASSLEFTSSGANVLTF. The variable domain in full, completed from reference TRBV11-3 and TRBJ2-6, reads EAGVVQSPRYKIIEKKQPVAFWCNPISGHNTLYWYLQNLGQGPELLIRYENEEAVDDSQLPKDRFSAERLKGVDSTLKIQPAELGDSAVYLCASSLEFTSSGANVLTFGAGSRLTVL.

The chain combines TRBV19 with TRBJ2-3; possible D gene TRBD2, 5 bases. In germline, CDR1 is LNHDA, CDR2 SQIVND (reference sequence). V was clipped by 3 bases and J by 6 bases, with 7 bases between them. The CDR3 consists of 12 residues. The CDR3 DNA follows: TGTGCCAGTAGTATTAGCGATGATACGCAGTATTTT. This sequence encodes CASSISDDTQYF.

The V call is TRBV20-1, the J call TRBJ1-2; no reliable D call. The V gene's germline CDR1 is DFQATT and CDR2 SNEGSKA (reference sequence). The V gene lost 3 bases and the J gene lost 4 bases, with 12 bases spanning the gap. The length of the CDR3 is 13 residues. The CDR3 nucleotides are TGCAGTGCTAGTCGCCCGGGGATCTATGGCTACACCTTC. Translated, it gives CSASRPGIYGYTF.

The chain recombines TRBV19 with TRBJ2-3, with TRBD1 identical over 9 bases. The CDR3 runs to 17 residues. Losses at the gene ends were 1 base for V and 3 bases for J; bases not matched to a gene: 8. Looked up from germline, CDR1 is LNHDA and CDR2 is SQIVND (reference sequence). DNA for the CDR3: TGTGCCAGTAGTATAGTAGGCACAGGGGGCAGGACAGATACGCAGTATTTT. This encodes CASSIVGTGGRTDTQYF.

The rearrangement uses TRBV11-2 and TRBJ1-1, with D perhaps matching TRBD1 (6 bases). The CDR3 length is 13 residues. V was pared by 5 bases and J by 6 bases, with 13 bases between. Germline-derived CDR1 and CDR2 are SGHAT and FQNNGV. CDR3 residues: CASSPQGIAEAFF. CDR3 nucleotides: TGTGCCAGCAGCCCGCAGGGGATCGCTGAAGCTTTCTTT.

This chain connects TRBV6-4 to TRBJ2-2; 8 bases line up with TRBD1. Trimming cost V 3 bases and J 4 bases; bases outside gene matches: 4. Germline V gene lookup returns CDR1 MRHNA and CDR2 SNTAGT. This CDR3 is built from 15 residues. CDR3 in amino acids: CASSERTGSTGELFF. As DNA, the CDR3 is TGTGCCAGCAGTGAAAGGACAGGGAGCACCGGGGAGCTGTTTTTT.

This clone was found a few times. CDR3 sequence: CASSQDRRGNTIYF. The CDR3 DNA reads as TGTGCCAGCAGCCAAGATCGTAGAGGAAACACCATATATTTT. The chain is built from TRBV4-2 and TRBJ1-3; D call uncertain. CDR1 and CDR2 (germline): LGHNA, YNFKEQ. This CDR3 comprises 14 residues. Trimming cost V 0 bases and J 4 bases, with 7 bases left between them.

The chain employs TRBV12-3 or TRBV12-4 and TRBJ1-5, with D maybe TRBD1 (5 bases). Trimming took off 7 bases at V and 3 bases at J, with 10 bases between the two ends. The CDR3 covers 13 residues. The CDR3 nucleotides are TGTGCCAGCAATCAGGGCTACAATCAGCCCCAGCATTTT. Its translation: CASNQGYNQPQHF.

The chain links TRBV19 to TRBJ1-2; unclear D gene. The V end was cut by 3 bases, the J end by 2 bases, with 10 bases between. The germline V gene has CDR1 LNHDA and CDR2 SQIVND (reference sequence). The CDR3 length is 14 residues. CDR3 sequence reads: CASSIVQLNYGYTF. In DNA, the CDR3 is TGTGCCAGTAGTATTGTGCAGTTAAACTATGGCTACACCTTC.